Listed below are T cell receptor beta chains from one sample, sequenced in a study of blood T cell repertoires in COVID-19. Here immunoSEQ multiplex PCR was the method, and the copy in TCRdb shows in-frame clones only, minus some. This table has around 300,000 clones, about nine tenths appearing once. The sample taken for sequencing was peripheral blood. Receptors were obtained from a young woman with COVID-19, enrolled during active disease. CDR3s leave out the opening cysteine and the closing phenylalanine or tryptophan. The order of the fields is clone size, CDR3 length, V gene, J gene, CDR3 protein. Clone size is given for some rows only: seen once, a few or many times, or a class if the clone is expanded.

abundance: NA
len: 14
v_gene: TRBV4-1
j_gene: TRBJ1-6
CDR3aa: ASSQDRGRADSPLH

abundance: NA
len: 13
v_gene: TRBV19
j_gene: TRBJ1-2
CDR3aa: ASSPRTGGNYGYT

abundance: NA
len: 12
v_gene: TRBV6-5
j_gene: TRBJ2-3
CDR3aa: ASRQGTSGTAPY

abundance: NA
len: 14
v_gene: TRBV5-1
j_gene: TRBJ1-6
CDR3aa: ASSLVPGQFLSPLH

abundance: NA
len: 10
v_gene: TRBV5-6
j_gene: TRBJ2-3
CDR3aa: ASSPLRDTQY

abundance: once
len: 13
v_gene: TRBV4-1
j_gene: TRBJ1-2
CDR3aa: ASSAPGKNNYGYT

abundance: NA
len: 13
v_gene: TRBV5-5
j_gene: TRBJ2-1
CDR3aa: ASSLVADSYNEQF

abundance: once
len: 13
v_gene: TRBV6-5
j_gene: TRBJ2-5
CDR3aa: ASSSDRGTIETQY

abundance: NA
len: 13
v_gene: TRBV6-6
j_gene: TRBJ2-2
CDR3aa: ASERVRGSTGELF

abundance: NA
len: 12
v_gene: TRBV24-1
j_gene: TRBJ1-5
CDR3aa: ATGADSFNQPQH

abundance: NA
len: 14
v_gene: TRBV19
j_gene: TRBJ1-5
CDR3aa: ASSIPQTGVGQPQH

abundance: few
len: 12
v_gene: TRBV30
j_gene: TRBJ1-2
CDR3aa: AWSIQSGIYGYT

abundance: once
len: 11
v_gene: TRBV19
j_gene: TRBJ2-4
CDR3aa: ASRGQGGNIQY

abundance: NA
len: 10
v_gene: TRBV21-1
j_gene: TRBJ1-4
CDR3aa: ASIKGGEKLF

abundance: many
len: 13
v_gene: TRBV6-4
j_gene: TRBJ2-3
CDR3aa: ASSDSTAGGSFQY

abundance: once
len: 12
v_gene: TRBV9
j_gene: TRBJ2-1
CDR3aa: ASSGIAGDNEQF

abundance: NA
len: 13
v_gene: TRBV11-2
j_gene: TRBJ1-1
CDR3aa: ASSLGPGTNTEAF

abundance: once
len: 17
v_gene: TRBV9
j_gene: TRBJ1-4
CDR3aa: ASSPNPRDRGQTNEKLF

abundance: NA
len: 14
v_gene: TRBV4-1
j_gene: TRBJ2-7
CDR3aa: ASSQVPGTGGYEQY

abundance: NA
len: 12
v_gene: TRBV6-5
j_gene: TRBJ1-2
CDR3aa: ASKLGQGFYGYT

abundance: NA
len: 12
v_gene: TRBV6-4
j_gene: TRBJ1-2
CDR3aa: ASRRTGGDYGYT

abundance: NA
len: 17
v_gene: TRBV24-1
j_gene: TRBJ2-6
CDR3aa: ATSDPYSTAHSGANVLT

abundance: NA
len: 14
v_gene: TRBV28
j_gene: TRBJ1-1
CDR3aa: ASSLGARVMNTEAF

abundance: NA
len: 13
v_gene: TRBV19
j_gene: TRBJ2-7
CDR3aa: ASSIWAGLVREQY

abundance: NA
len: 12
v_gene: TRBV7-2
j_gene: TRBJ1-5
CDR3aa: ASSLGVLNQPQH

abundance: NA
len: 13
v_gene: TRBV2
j_gene: TRBJ2-3
CDR3aa: ASSETRRGVDTQY

abundance: NA
len: 15
v_gene: TRBV15
j_gene: TRBJ1-2
CDR3aa: ATSRDPERKINYGYT

abundance: NA
len: 13
v_gene: TRBV27
j_gene: TRBJ2-3
CDR3aa: ASSLRTSGTDTQY

abundance: NA
len: 12
v_gene: TRBV28
j_gene: TRBJ2-1
CDR3aa: ASSLAGEFDEQF